The text below deals with one T cell receptor (beta chain). This specimen comes from a study of blood T cell repertoires in COVID-19. Study details: The samples span acute and convalescent COVID-19 from the United States, Italy and Spain. The analysed material was cDNA or gDNA that came from T cells, B-cell-depleted T cells, or PBMCs.

The CDR3 spans 15 residues. Trimming at V came to 0 bases and at J to 5 bases, leaving 2 bases not matched to a gene. Germline CDR1 reads LGHNA; CDR2 reads YSLEER. Authors' analysis steps: Nucleated cell counts were estimated from reference gene primer amplification. The method was immunoSEQ multiplex PCR; TCRdb's version includes in-frame clones alone and lacks a portion of them. From that table come the V and J calls and clone size; the DNA was used to work out D and trimming. The repertoire consists of roughly 100,000 clones, with 84% occurring once and the leading ten covering 9.5% to 10%. The J gene is TRBJ1-5, the V gene TRBV4-3; 9 positions match TRBD1. The clonotype originates from a man aged 35 to 55 with active or convalescent COVID-19. The sequencing sample was made of peripheral blood. In nucleotides, the CDR3 is TGCGCCAGCAGCCAAGATGGACAGGGGTATCAGCCCCAGCATTTT. Encoded protein: CASSQDGQGYQPQHF.